This TCR beta chain is from a study of T-cell reconstitution after alpha-beta-depleted transplantation in children. Unique molecular identifiers were incorporated when the TCRbeta library was constructed. MiXCR, applied by TCRdb to the PCR reads, yields one record per CDR3 protein. The data contain hundreds of thousands of distinct CDR3 sequences, around 15% of them seen just once; the ten biggest clones take up under 6%. This clonotype was counted only a few times. Its antigen is not identified. V lost 0 bases to trimming and J lost 10 bases; unmatched junction nucleotides: 7. The V gene's germline CDR1 is MNHEY and CDR2 SVGAGI. The CDR3 totals 14 residues. Overall study findings and caveats: Reportedly, roughly two months post-transplant, alpha-beta T cells arose from several hundred expanded graft clones. In some patients, recipient T cells and intrathymic progenitors surviving conditioning explained high day-60 diversity.

This specimen was PBMCs, mostly from graft donor cells, taken 360 days after TCRalphabeta/CD19-depleted stem cell transplant. The rearrangement joins TRBV6-5 to TRBJ1-1, with TRBD1 identical over 8 bases. The sequence was collected from a male patient younger than 18 who had a stem cell transplant for acute lymphoblastic leukemia, so the T cells may come from the graft donor. As DNA, the CDR3 is TGTGCCAGCAGTTACTCGTCAGGGGGCCTGGTAGCTTTCTTT. This codes for CASSYSSGGLVAFF.